Reported below is one T cell receptor (beta chain). This sample was included in a study of cytomegalovirus exposure and HLA in healthy donors. CDR3 length: 17 amino acids. Germline V lookup: CDR1 LGHNT, CDR2 FRNRAP. Trimming cost V 6 bases and J 5 bases; bases outside gene matches: 12. 60 Vbeta and 13 Jbeta primers were used in PCR. Using immunoSEQ multiplex PCR, the repertoire was profiled, and TCRdb retains in-frame clones only, with some absent. The data hold roughly 170,000 clones, with roughly four fifths observed a single time. Sequenced material: PBMCs. The chain combines TRBV12-5 with TRBJ2-5; 13 nucleotides line up with TRBD2. This receptor was obtained from a young man in good health and CMV-seronegative. Here the CDR3 DNA reads TGTGCTAGTGGGCCAGAACTAGCGGGGGGGGCACGGGAGACCCAGTACTTC. Translating it yields CASGPELAGGARETQYF.